The entry below gives a single TCR beta chain sequence along with its context. What this receptor recognizes is not known. No clone much larger than this one lies a single base away; base qualities are absent. The germline V gene encodes CDR1 SGHTS and CDR2 YDEGEE. Measured from the cysteine to the phenylalanine, the CDR3 is 12 residues long. The kept DNA is CDR3 alone, 36 bases in frame from the first base. V is cut by 4 bases and J by 4 bases, and the space between the germline ends is 8 bases. The immunoSEQ Assay, a bias-controlled multiplex PCR, was used to amplify TCRbeta CDR3 regions from genomic DNA. The authors' analysis ran thus. The number of nucleated cells in each sample was estimated by amplification of reference gene primers within the assay. To quantify the absolute abundance of each unique TCRbeta CDR3 rearrangement, sequence reads were collapsed and filtered. For each sample, productive Simpson clonality was calculated as the square root of Simpson's diversity index over productive rearrangements. TCRdb holds this immuneACCESS table with in-frame rearrangements only. Some clones are missing; in checked studies, unresolved V genes explain under half, and the rest has no known cause. The V and J calls and clone size were taken over from that table, and D and trimming were inferred from the DNA. This sample holds about 140,000 clones; 70% to 85% were observed only once. The ten most abundant clones make up 6% to 7.5% of the sample.

These data are taken from a study of blood T cell repertoires in COVID-19 (dated by TCRdb to 2019 to 2021). Background for the entire study: Collaborator samples came from the United States, Italy and Spain and covered acute and convalescent phases of COVID-19. The repertoires were released in a freely available public database meant as a resource for research on the immune response to SARS-CoV-2. The sample metadata nearly always contained a de-identified subject ID, COVID-19 status, age in years and sex. HLA class I and class II types, where available, came from metadata supplied by the sample provider rather than from assay-based typing. The material from the prospective study consisted of cDNA or gDNA derived from T cells, B-cell-depleted T cells, or PBMCs. The dataset comprised deeply sampled blood TCRbeta repertoires from subjects exposed to, actively infected with, or recovered from COVID-19. The samples were drawn from two sources: the first 160 participants of the ongoing ImmuneRACE study, and over 950 subjects contributed by 6 global collaborators. The investigation overall reported the following: Clinical and demographic metadata were provided uncurated, with the amount varying by source and participant.

Collaborating institutions collected whole blood in K2EDTA tubes following their own protocols. Collaborator samples were shipped for TCRbeta analysis as frozen whole blood, isolated PBMCs, or DNA extracted from either sample type. Sequencing was carried out using peripheral blood. The V and J segments used are TRBV5-8 and TRBJ2-5, and the D gene may be TRBD2, 6 bases matching. This TCR was recovered from a human donor in a cohort sampled during active COVID-19. The DNA sequence is as follows: TGTGCCAGCAGCCGGGGGACAGAGACCCAGTACTTC. Its translation reads: CASSRGTETQYF.